This T cell receptor beta chain came from a study of CD8+ T cells in alopecia areata. The wider study: Tofacitinib administration to treated patients was oral, at 5 to 10 mg twice daily.

The treatment: oral pan-JAK inhibitor, 5-10 mg twice daily. Both CD4+ and CD8+ T cells were separated by sorting PBMCs. cDNA reverse transcribed from extracted RNA served as the sequencing template. The method was immunoSEQ multiplex PCR; TCRdb's version includes in-frame clones alone and lacks a portion of them. The sample holds a few hundred thousand clones, about two fifths seen once. This specimen consisted of CD4+ T cells sorted from blood, obtained around week 30, from a patient treated with tofacitinib. This sequence originates from a human donor with alopecia areata.

The CDR3 here is CSVEDVGVGSTDTQYF. The DNA of the CDR3 is TGCAGCGTTGAAGACGTGGGGGTAGGGAGCACAGATACGCAGTATTTT. The rearrangement joins TRBV29-1 to TRBJ2-3; tentatively, D is TRBD1 or TRBD2 (5 bases each). V was pared by 0 bases and J by 0 bases, with 13 bases between. Germline V gene sequence: CDR1 SQVTM, CDR2 ANQGSEA. This CDR3 contains 16 residues.